The clone carrying this T cell receptor (beta chain) was seen a handful of times. Its antigen is as yet unknown. A single record per CDR3 protein comes from TCRdb applying MiXCR to the reads. The table lists around 770,000 distinct CDR3 sequences, about 28% of them singletons. The record originates from a study of T cell repertoires in cytomegalovirus infection. Whole-study findings and limits: It was HLA-C-restricted CMV-specific TCR beta clonotypes that dominated the response ex vivo.

The CDR3 covers 19 residues. CDR1 is SNHLY, CDR2 FYNNEI, per germline. V was clipped by 6 bases and J by 0 bases, with 21 bases between them. V is TRBV2 and J is TRBJ2-6; a possible D gene is TRBD1 (6 bases). This sequence was found in a human donor in good health (CMV status not recorded). Some clones in this sample may be carry-over from other donors' samples. The source was cultured CD8+ T cells from PBMCs, collected from culture after CMV antigen stimulation. CDR3 amino acids: CASSTSGAVKSSGANVLTF. The CDR3, as DNA: TGTGCCAGCAGCACCTCAGGGGCCGTAAAAAGCTCTGGGGCCAACGTCCTGACTTTC.